This TCR beta chain was obtained from a study of Graves' ophthalmopathy and Graves' hyperthyroidism. Study-wide context: Peripheral blood sampling preceded any treatment and occurred at initial diagnosis.

The CDR3 spans 13 residues. Looked up from germline, CDR1 is SGHTA and CDR2 is FQGNSA. Deletions cut 7 bases from V and 7 bases from J, with 16 bases between. Exclusion applied to patients with other autoimmune diseases, uncontrolled infections, pregnancy or lactation. About 10 ml of fresh blood yielded the PBMCs by density gradient. Amplification of TCR beta CDR3 regions used RNA transcripts. HTBI-primed first-round RT-PCR preceded second-round multiplex PCR. In TCRdb, the multiplex PCR reads were re-called with MiXCR into one record per CDR3 protein. The top ten hold around 2.4% of the sample, which has about 390,000 distinct CDR3 sequences, approximately 18% seen once. This clonotype has ten or more counts.

This receptor was obtained from an adult woman with stable Graves' hyperthyroidism. Sequenced: peripheral blood. This chain joins TRBV7-2 and TRBJ2-5; maybe TRBD1 (6 bases). The CDR3 DNA is TGTGCCAGCAAGAACAGGGCTCTGGGGACCCAGTACTTC. It specifies CASKNRALGTQYF.